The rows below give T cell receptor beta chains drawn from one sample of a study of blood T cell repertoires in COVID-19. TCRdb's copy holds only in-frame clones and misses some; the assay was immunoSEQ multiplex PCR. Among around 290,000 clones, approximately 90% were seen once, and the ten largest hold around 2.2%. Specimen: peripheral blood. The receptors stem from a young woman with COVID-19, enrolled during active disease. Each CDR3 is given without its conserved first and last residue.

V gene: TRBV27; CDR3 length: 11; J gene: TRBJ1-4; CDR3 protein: ASSSRGGEKLF
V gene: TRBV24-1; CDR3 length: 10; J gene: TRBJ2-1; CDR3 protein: ATSDPQREQF
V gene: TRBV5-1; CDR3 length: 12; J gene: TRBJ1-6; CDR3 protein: ASSLVFDSRSLH
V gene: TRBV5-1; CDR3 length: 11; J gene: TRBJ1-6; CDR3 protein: ASSLVNNSPLH
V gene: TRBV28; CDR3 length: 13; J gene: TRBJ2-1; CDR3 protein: ASSWRGPLSNEQF
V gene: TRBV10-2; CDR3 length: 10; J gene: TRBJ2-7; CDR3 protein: ASSEGGTEQY
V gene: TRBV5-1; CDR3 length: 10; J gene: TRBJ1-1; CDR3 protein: ASSSTGTEAF
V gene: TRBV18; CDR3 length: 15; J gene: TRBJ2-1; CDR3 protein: ASSLRTSGNSYNEQF
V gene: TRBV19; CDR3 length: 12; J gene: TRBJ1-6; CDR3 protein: ASTGDGRGSPLH
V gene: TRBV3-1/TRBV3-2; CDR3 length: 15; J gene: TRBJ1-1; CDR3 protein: ASSQDYAGQGGTEAF
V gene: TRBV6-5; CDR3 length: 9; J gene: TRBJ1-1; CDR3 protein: ASRGVFEAF
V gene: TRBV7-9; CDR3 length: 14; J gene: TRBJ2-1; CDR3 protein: ASSFRGTSGYNEQF
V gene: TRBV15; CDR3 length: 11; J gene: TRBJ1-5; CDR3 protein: ATSRDGNQPQH
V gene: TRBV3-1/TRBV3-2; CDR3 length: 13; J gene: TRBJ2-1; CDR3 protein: ASSRGLAGYNEQF
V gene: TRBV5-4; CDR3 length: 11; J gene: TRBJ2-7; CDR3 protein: ASSRDRGHEQY
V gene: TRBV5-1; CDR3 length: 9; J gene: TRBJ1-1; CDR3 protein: ASSEDREAF
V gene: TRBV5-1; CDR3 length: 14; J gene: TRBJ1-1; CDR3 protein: ASSLEGGEGNTEAF
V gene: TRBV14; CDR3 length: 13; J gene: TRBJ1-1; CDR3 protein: ASSPVGTGDTEAF
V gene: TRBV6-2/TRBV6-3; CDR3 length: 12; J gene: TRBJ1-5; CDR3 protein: ASSRSETNQPQH
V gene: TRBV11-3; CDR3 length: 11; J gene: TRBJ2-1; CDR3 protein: ASSRGTGNEQF
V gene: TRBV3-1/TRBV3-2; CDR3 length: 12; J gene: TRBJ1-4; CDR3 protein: ASSQDRGSEKLF